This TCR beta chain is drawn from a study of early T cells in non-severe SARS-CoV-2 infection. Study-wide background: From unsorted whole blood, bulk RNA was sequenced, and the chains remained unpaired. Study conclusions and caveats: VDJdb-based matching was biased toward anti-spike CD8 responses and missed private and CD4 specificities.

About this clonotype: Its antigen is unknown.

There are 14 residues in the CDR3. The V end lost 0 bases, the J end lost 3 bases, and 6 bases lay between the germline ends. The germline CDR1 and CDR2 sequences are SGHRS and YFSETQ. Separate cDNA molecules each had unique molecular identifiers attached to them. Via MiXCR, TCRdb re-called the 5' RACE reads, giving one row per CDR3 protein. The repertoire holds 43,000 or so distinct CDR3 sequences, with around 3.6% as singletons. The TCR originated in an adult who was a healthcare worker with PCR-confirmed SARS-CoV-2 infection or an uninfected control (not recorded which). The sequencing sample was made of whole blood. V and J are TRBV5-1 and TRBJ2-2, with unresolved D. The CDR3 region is CASSLVVDTGELFF. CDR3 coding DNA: TGCGCCAGCAGCTTGGTAGTAGACACCGGGGAGCTGTTTTTT.